The present entry profiles one T cell receptor beta chain with its context. The antigen remains unidentified. TRB amplification used around 260 ng of peripheral blood genomic DNA. The data belong to a study of T cell clusters in autoimmune cytopenias. The V gene's germline CDR1 is KGHDR and CDR2 SFDVKD. This CDR3 has 16 residues. Multiplex touch-down PCR amplified TRB using TRB-A and TRB-B pools in one tube. TCRdb reanalyzed the multiplex PCR reads, giving one entry per CDR3 protein sequence and no DNA. The repertoire table contains approximately 11,000 distinct CDR3 sequences. Whole-study findings and limits: Primary autoimmune cytopenia patients seemingly lacked the physiological T cell clusters found in healthy donors. TRB repertoire shifts in secondary cytopenia and chronic lymphocytic leukemia mostly reflected lymphoma, not autoimmunity.

This sample also belongs to another study, concerning T cell repertoires in aging, cancer and after chemotherapy. That source adds: Clear clonal overlap appeared across healthy donor samples taken over several months to years.

The sequenced material came from peripheral blood. The rearrangement joins TRBV24-1 to TRBJ2-2; the TCRdb D gene call, TRBD1, has no DNA to confirm it. The receptor was isolated from a human donor in good health. The CDR3 is CATSHPGPPNTGELFF.